The 21 T cell receptor beta chains below were found in one sample sequenced in a study of cytomegalovirus exposure and HLA in healthy donors. The PCR used 60 Vbeta and 13 Jbeta primers. Clones were sequenced by immunoSEQ multiplex PCR, and TCRdb holds only the in-frame ones, with some missing. In all, the sample yields approximately 110,000 clones. What was sequenced was PBMCs. The receptors were sampled from a man younger than 30 in good health and CMV-seronegative.

J is TRBJ1-1 and V is TRBV4-2, with 7 positions matching TRBD1. CDR1 and CDR2 from the germline V gene are LGHNA and YNFKEQ. The CDR3 runs 18 residues. V lost 11 bases and J lost 0; bases outside the gene matches: 21. The CDR3, as DNA: TGTGCCCCCAGCCCCAGGGACAGCGGGTGGGAGGTGAACACTGAAGCTTTCTTT. Its protein is CAPSPRDSGWEVNTEAFF.

The chain carries TRBV28 and TRBJ1-2; 7 positions match TRBD1. The CDR3 has 13 amino acids. J gave up 2 bases and V 3 bases, and 0 bases lay outside the gene matches. Germline V gives CDR1 MDHEN, CDR2 SYDVKM. CDR3 in amino acids: CASSLTGNYGYTF. The DNA of the CDR3 is TGTGCCAGCAGTTTGACAGGGAACTATGGCTACACCTTC.

The rearrangement joins TRBV10-3 to TRBJ2-1, with 14 bases fitting TRBD2. The CDR3 totals 18 residues. J was trimmed by 0 bases and V by 7 bases; bases with no gene match: 8. The germline V gene encodes CDR1 ENHRY and CDR2 SYGVKD. The CDR3 coding sequence is TGTGCCATCACGAGGACTAGCGGGAGGCCCCCCTCCTACAATGAGCAGTTCTTC. Translation gives CAITRTSGRPPSYNEQFF.

V and J are TRBV18 and TRBJ1-1, with 7 bases fitting TRBD1. This CDR3 contains 15 residues. Trimming removed 4 bases from V and 0 bases from J; junction bases left unmatched: 5. In germline, CDR1 is KGHSH, CDR2 LQKENI. The CDR3 loop reads CASSHTDRMNTEAFF. The CDR3 coding sequence is TGTGCCAGCTCACATACGGACAGGATGAACACTGAAGCTTTCTTT.

With respect to this clone: Other DNA sequences in this specimen translate into the identical CDR3. The J gene is TRBJ2-3, the V gene TRBV15, with D possibly TRBD1 on 5 matching bases. Germline CDR1 and CDR2: LNHNV and YYDKDF (reference sequence). The CDR3 length is 14 residues. Trimming pared 0 bases from V and 4 bases from J, leaving 8 bases between. The CDR3 sequence: CATSRDRAADTQYF. The DNA for the CDR3 is TGTGCCACCAGCAGAGACAGGGCAGCAGATACGCAGTATTTT.

The chain joins TRBV11-2 to TRBJ2-7; TRBD1 is a possible D gene (5 bases). Trimming took off 6 bases at V and 2 bases at J, with 20 bases between the two ends. The germline V gene has CDR1 SGHAT and CDR2 FQNNGV. This CDR3 has 16 amino acids. The DNA for the CDR3 is TGTGCCAGCAGTCAATTAGGAAGGACACGCGCCTACGAGCAGTACTTC. Translated: CASSQLGRTRAYEQYF.

V gene TRBV5-1 combines with J gene TRBJ2-7; a weak D match, TRBD2 (6 bases). Per the germline V gene, CDR1 is SGHRS and CDR2 is YFSETQ. The CDR3 loop spans 16 amino acids. Trimming shortened V by 3 bases and J by 3 bases, and 19 bases separated the two germline ends. CDR3 nucleotide sequence: TGCGCCAGCAGCTCCTTTGACGGGGGTCCTCACTACGAGCAGTACTTC. Its protein is CASSSFDGGPHYEQYF. Full variable domain (remainder filled in from reference TRBV5-1 and TRBJ2-7): KAGVTQTPRYLIKTRGQQVTLSCSPISGHRSVSWYQQTPGQGLQFLFEYFSETQRNKGNFPGRFSGRQFSNSRSEMNVSTLELGDSALYLCASSSFDGGPHYEQYFGPGTRLTVT.

The chain carries TRBV28 and TRBJ2-7; 11 bases line up with TRBD1. V lost 1 base to trimming and J lost 3 bases; unmatched junction nucleotides: 2. Germline CDR1 MDHEN, CDR2 SYDVKM. CDR3 size: 15 residues. This chain's CDR3 is CASSLLGTGGYEQYF. The DNA of the CDR3 is TGTGCCAGCAGTTTATTGGGGACAGGGGGCTACGAGCAGTACTTC. The whole variable domain, filled in from reference TRBV28 and TRBJ2-7, reads DVKVTQSSRYLVKRTGEKVFLECVQDMDHENMFWYRQDPGLGLRLIYFSYDVKMKEKGDIPEGYSVSREKKERFSLILESASTNQTSMYLCASSLLGTGGYEQYFGPGTRLTVT.

This chain connects TRBV7-7 to TRBJ2-1, with 9 bases aligning to TRBD2. The CDR3 loop spans 16 amino acids. Germline values: CDR1 SSHAT, CDR2 FNYEAQ (reference sequence). Germline trimming cut 1 base from V and 8 bases from J; bases unmatched to any gene: 9. CDR3: CASSLVGSGSIDEQFF. As DNA, the CDR3 is TGTGCCAGCAGCTTAGTCGGTAGCGGGAGCATCGATGAGCAGTTCTTC.

CDR3 region: CASGTGTPTGGELFF. Written as DNA, the CDR3 is TGTGCCAGCGGCACCGGGACACCAACGGGCGGGGAGCTGTTTTTT. The chain carries TRBV6-4 and TRBJ2-2, with D maybe TRBD1 (6 bases). The CDR3 covers 15 residues. Germline V CDR1 and CDR2: MRHNA, SNTAGT. V lost 8 bases and J lost 7, with 20 bases in between.

This sequence joins TRBV10-3 and TRBJ2-4, with TRBD1 matching 10 bases. Germline V gene data show CDR1 as ENHRY and CDR2 as SYGVKD. This CDR3 has 18 amino acids. J was trimmed by 2 bases and V by 2 bases; bases with no gene match: 9. CDR3 coding DNA: TGTGCCATCAGTGAGCCCACCGGGACAGGGGAATCCAAAAACATTCAGTACTTC. This encodes CAISEPTGTGESKNIQYF.

The chain couples TRBV13 to TRBJ1-1; TRBD1 matches 11 bases. In germline, CDR1 is PRHDT, CDR2 FYEKMQ (reference sequence). J gave up 6 bases and V 4 bases, and 4 bases lay outside the gene matches. The CDR3 contains 14 residues. The CDR3 protein is CASSYGQGAAEAFF. In DNA, the CDR3 is TGTGCCAGCAGCTATGGACAGGGGGCAGCTGAAGCTTTCTTT.

The chain is built from TRBV29-1 and TRBJ2-5, with TRBD2 as a possible D gene (6 bases). The V end was cut by 4 bases, the J end by 4 bases, with 25 bases between. The CDR3 extends over 17 amino acids. From germline, CDR1 is SQVTM and CDR2 ANQGSEA. The CDR3 DNA follows: TGCAGCGTTGTTGGCGGGTCGACCGGGAGAAGGGCAGAGACCCAGTACTTC. The encoded protein is CSVVGGSTGRRAETQYF.

CDR3 protein: CASSLLPSGDFTDTQYF. The CDR3 DNA sequence: TGTGCCAGCAGTTTATTGCCTAGCGGAGATTTCACAGATACGCAGTATTTT. The chain links TRBV27 to TRBJ2-3; 7 nucleotides agree with TRBD2. CDR1 is MNHEY and CDR2 is SMNVEV in the germline V gene (reference sequence). The J segment lost 2 bases and the V segment lost 1 base, leaving 9 bases of the junction unmatched. This CDR3 spans 17 amino acids.

The J gene is TRBJ2-2, the V gene TRBV5-1; D remains unclear. V gave up 1 base and J gave up 1 base, with 8 bases separating them. Germline V gene lookup returns CDR1 SGHRS and CDR2 YFSETQ. This CDR3 is built from 15 residues. CDR3 sequence (DNA): TGCGCCAGCAGCTTGCTCGAACAGAACACCGGGGAGCTGTTTTTT. Translation gives CASSLLEQNTGELFF.

CDR3 nucleotide sequence: TGTGCCAGCAGTCTACAGGTTAGCAATCAGCCCCAGCATTTT. This sequence encodes CASSLQVSNQPQHF. The chain is built from TRBV27 and TRBJ1-5; D may be TRBD1 (5 bases). This CDR3 has 14 residues. Germline CDR1 MNHEY, CDR2 SMNVEV (reference sequence). Trimming took off 5 bases at V and 0 bases at J, with 8 bases between the two ends.

The chain recombines TRBV5-1 with TRBJ1-2; TRBD1 agrees at 9 bases. Germline CDR1 and CDR2: SGHRS and YFSETQ. The CDR3 runs 14 residues. J was trimmed by 2 bases and V by 5 bases; bases with no gene match: 4. CDR3 DNA sequence: TGCGCCAGCAGGCCGGGACAGGGAAACTATGGCTACACCTTC. Residues: CASRPGQGNYGYTF.

In regard to this clone: The junction does not match germline at one end; this may be a read error. This rearrangement joins TRBV6-6 to TRBJ2-7; no definite D call. CDR3 size: 16 residues. Germline V gene lookup returns CDR1 MNHNY and CDR2 SVGAGI (reference sequence). The CDR3 coding sequence is TGTGCCAGCAGTCCTAAAATTGTACAGTTCTCCAACGAGCAGTACTTC. It encodes CASSPKIVQFSNEQYF.

Concerning this clone itself: Other DNA variants within this sample encode the same CDR3. The chain employs TRBV5-1 and TRBJ1-1; tentative D call: TRBD1 (5 bases). Germline V CDR1 and CDR2: SGHRS, YFSETQ. Trimming cost V 1 base and J 1 base, with 11 bases left between them. The CDR3 has 15 residues. CDR3 protein: CASSLFAGSNTEAFF. DNA for the CDR3: TGCGCCAGCAGCTTGTTCGCAGGGTCGAACACTGAAGCTTTCTTT.

This chain joins TRBV18 and TRBJ1-2; D remains unclear. V lost 3 bases and J lost 2, with 13 bases in between. The CDR3 sequence is 15 residues long. Germline-derived CDR1 and CDR2 are KGHSH and LQKENI. The CDR3 bases are TGTGCCAGCTCACCTCGCAGCGAAATGAACTATGGCTACACCTTC. Protein product: CASSPRSEMNYGYTF.

The chain is built from TRBV28 and TRBJ1-1; D unclear. Trimming shortened V by 7 bases and J by 2 bases, and 8 bases separated the two germline ends. The germline V gene encodes CDR1 MDHEN and CDR2 SYDVKM. The CDR3 extends over 12 amino acids. CDR3 coding DNA: TGTGCCAGCATACAGACCAACACTGAAGCTTTCTTT. As protein: CASIQTNTEAFF.